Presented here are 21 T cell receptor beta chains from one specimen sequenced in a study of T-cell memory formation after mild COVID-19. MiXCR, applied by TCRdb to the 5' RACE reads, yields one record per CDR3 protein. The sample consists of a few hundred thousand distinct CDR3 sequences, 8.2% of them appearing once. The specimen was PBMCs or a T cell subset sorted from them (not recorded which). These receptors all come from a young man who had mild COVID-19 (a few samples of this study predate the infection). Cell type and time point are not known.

Here the CDR3 DNA reads TGTGCCAGCAACTACAGGGGAAGGACTGAAGCTTTCTTT. Its protein is CASNYRGRTEAFF. The rearrangement links TRBV28 to TRBJ1-1, with TRBD1 matching over 7 bases. This CDR3 contains 13 residues. Trimming at V came to 7 bases and at J to 5 bases, leaving 7 bases not matched to a gene. The germline CDR1 and CDR2 sequences are MDHEN and SYDVKM. Combining the CDR3 with reference TRBV28 and TRBJ1-1 gives the whole variable domain DVKVTQSSRYLVKRTGEKVFLECVQDMDHENMFWYRQDPGLGLRLIYFSYDVKMKEKGDIPEGYSVSREKKERFSLILESASTNQTSMYLCASNYRGRTEAFFGQGTRLTVV.

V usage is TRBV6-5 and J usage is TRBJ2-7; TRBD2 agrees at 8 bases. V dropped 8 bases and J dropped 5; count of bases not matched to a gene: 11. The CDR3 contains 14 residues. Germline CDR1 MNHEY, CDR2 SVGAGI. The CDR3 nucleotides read TGTGCCAGCCAAAACCCCGGGGGGGCCCACGAGCAGTACTTC. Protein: CASQNPGGAHEQYF.

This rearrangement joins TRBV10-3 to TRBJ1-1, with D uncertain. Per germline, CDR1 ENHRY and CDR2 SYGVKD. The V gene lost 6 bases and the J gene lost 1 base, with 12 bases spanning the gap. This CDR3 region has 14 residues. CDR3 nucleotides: TGTGCCATCAGCGGGTTCTCAGGGAACACTGAAGCTTTCTTT. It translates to CAISGFSGNTEAFF.

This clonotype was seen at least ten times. CDR3 nucleotides: TGTGCCAGCAGCTTAGCGGGGGGCGGCTATGAGCAGTTCTTC. Residues: CASSLAGGGYEQFF. The chain couples TRBV7-3 to TRBJ2-1; TRBD2 aligns across 8 bases. CDR1 and CDR2 (germline): SGHTA, FQGTGA. The CDR3 has 14 amino acids. Germline trimming cut 2 bases from V and 8 bases from J; bases unmatched to any gene: 5.

The CDR3: CASSPRGALFKGAPGANVLTF. CDR3 nucleotide sequence: TGTGCCAGCAGTCCGCGGGGGGCGCTTTTCAAAGGCGCTCCTGGGGCCAACGTCCTGACTTTC. The chain employs TRBV28 and TRBJ2-6, with TRBD2 matching 8 bases. Unmatched junction bases numbered 20, after V lost 5 bases and J lost 2 bases. The CDR3 totals 21 residues. Germline V gene lookup returns CDR1 MDHEN and CDR2 SYDVKM.

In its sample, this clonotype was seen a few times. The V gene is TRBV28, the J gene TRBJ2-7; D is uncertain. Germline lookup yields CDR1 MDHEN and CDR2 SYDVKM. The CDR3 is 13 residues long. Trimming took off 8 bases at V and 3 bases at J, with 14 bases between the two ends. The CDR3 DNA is TGTGCCAGCTTAGACCGGAACGGCTACGAGCAGTACGTC. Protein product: CASLDRNGYEQYV.

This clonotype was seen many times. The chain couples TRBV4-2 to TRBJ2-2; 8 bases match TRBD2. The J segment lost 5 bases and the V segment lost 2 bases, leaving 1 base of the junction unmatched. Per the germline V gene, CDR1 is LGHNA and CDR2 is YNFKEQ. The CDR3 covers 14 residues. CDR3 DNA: TGTGCCAGCAGCCAACAGCGGGGGACCGGGGAGCTGTTTTTT. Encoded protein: CASSQQRGTGELFF.

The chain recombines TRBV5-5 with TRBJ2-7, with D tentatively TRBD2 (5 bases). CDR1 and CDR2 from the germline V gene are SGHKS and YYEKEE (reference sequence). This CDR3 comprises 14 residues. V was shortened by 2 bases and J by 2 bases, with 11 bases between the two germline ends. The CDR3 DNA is TGTGCCAGCAGCTTTGCGGGCCTGACCTACGAGCAGTACGTC. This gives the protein CASSFAGLTYEQYV.

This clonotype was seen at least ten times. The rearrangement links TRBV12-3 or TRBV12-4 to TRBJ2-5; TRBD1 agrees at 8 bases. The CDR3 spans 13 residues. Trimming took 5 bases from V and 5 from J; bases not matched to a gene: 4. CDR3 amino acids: CASSPGQVETQYF. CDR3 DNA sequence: TGTGCCAGCAGTCCGGGACAGGTTGAGACCCAGTACTTC.

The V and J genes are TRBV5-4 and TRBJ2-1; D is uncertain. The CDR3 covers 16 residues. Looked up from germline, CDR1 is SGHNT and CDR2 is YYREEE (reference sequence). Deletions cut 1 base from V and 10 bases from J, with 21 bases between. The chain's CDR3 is CASSLSFSVSGYEQFF. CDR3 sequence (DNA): TGTGCCAGCAGCTTGTCATTTTCGGTATCCGGATACGAGCAGTTCTTC.

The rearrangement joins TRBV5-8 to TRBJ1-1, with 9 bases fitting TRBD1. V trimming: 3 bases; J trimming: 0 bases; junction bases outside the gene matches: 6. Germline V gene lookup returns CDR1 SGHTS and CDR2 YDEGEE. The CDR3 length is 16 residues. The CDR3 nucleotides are TGTGCCAGCAGCTCGGGACAGGGAATTTTGAACACTGAAGCTTTCTTT. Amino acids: CASSSGQGILNTEAFF. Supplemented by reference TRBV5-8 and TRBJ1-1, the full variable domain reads EAGVTQSPTHLIKTRGQQATLRCSPISGHTSVYWYQQALGLGLQFLLWYDEGEERNRGNFPPRFSGRQFPNYSSELNVNALELEDSALYLCASSSGQGILNTEAFFGQGTRLTVV.

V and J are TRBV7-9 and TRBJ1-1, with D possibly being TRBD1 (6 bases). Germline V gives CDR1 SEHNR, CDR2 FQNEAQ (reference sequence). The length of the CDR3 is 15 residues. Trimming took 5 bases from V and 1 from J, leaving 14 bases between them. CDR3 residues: CASSLRQETNTEAFF. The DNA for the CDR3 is TGTGCCAGCAGCCTACGACAGGAGACGAACACTGAAGCTTTCTTT.

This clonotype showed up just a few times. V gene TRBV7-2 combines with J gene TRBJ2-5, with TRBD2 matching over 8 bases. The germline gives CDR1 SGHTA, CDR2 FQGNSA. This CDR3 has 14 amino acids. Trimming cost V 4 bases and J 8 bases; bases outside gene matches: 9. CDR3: CASSYERGPGTQYF. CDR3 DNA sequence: TGTGCCAGCAGCTACGAGCGGGGGCCTGGAACCCAGTACTTC.

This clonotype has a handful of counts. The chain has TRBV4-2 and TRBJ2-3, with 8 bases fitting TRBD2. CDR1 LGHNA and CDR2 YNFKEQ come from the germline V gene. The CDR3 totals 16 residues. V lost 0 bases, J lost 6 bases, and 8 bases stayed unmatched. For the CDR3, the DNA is TGTGCCAGCAGCCAAGATAGGGAGCGGGGGTGGGATACGCAGTATTTT. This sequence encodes CASSQDRERGWDTQYF.

CDR3 sequence: CASSGGYEQYV. The CDR3 coding sequence is TGTGCCAGCAGTGGGGGCTACGAGCAGTACGTC. The chain uses TRBV2 and TRBJ2-7; the D is unclear. The germline gives CDR1 SNHLY, CDR2 FYNNEI. The V end lost 4 bases, the J end lost 3 bases, and 4 bases lay between the germline ends. The CDR3 totals 11 residues.

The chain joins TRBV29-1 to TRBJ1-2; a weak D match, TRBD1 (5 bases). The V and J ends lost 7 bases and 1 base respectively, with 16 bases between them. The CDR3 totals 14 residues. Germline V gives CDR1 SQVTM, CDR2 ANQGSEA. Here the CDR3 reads CSAGPGRDNYGYTF. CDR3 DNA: TGCAGCGCAGGGCCGGGGAGGGATAACTATGGCTACACCTTC.

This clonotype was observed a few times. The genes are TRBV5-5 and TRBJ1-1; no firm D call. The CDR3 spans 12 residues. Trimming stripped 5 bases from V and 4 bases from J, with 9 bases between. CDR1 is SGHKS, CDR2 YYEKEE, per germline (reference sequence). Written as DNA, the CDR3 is TGTGCCAGCAGGGGATGGGGCACTGAAGCTTTCTTT. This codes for CASRGWGTEAFF.

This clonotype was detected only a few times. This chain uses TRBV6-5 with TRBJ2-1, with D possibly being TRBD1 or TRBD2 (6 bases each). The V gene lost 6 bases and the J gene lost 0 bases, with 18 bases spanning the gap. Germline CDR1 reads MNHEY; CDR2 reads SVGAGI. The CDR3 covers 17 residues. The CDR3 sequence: CASRSRGARLSYNEQFF. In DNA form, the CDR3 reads TGTGCCAGCAGATCAAGGGGGGCACGACTCTCCTACAATGAGCAGTTCTTC.

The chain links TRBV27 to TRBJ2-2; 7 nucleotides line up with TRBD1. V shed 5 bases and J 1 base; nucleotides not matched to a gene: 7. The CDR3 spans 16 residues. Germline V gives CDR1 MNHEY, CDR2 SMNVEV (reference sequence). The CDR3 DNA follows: TGTGCCAGCAGTCCATACAGGGGAGAGAACACCGGGGAGCTGTTTTTT. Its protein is CASSPYRGENTGELFF.

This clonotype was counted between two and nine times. This chain's CDR3 is CASSVGGGATEQFF. The CDR3 DNA is TGTGCCAGCAGCGTAGGCGGGGGGGCCACTGAGCAGTTCTTC. The chain combines TRBV9 with TRBJ2-1; TRBD2 aligns across 9 bases. CDR1 is SGDLS, CDR2 YYNGEE, per germline. The ends lost 0 bases at V and 9 bases at J; junction bases unmatched: 4. CDR3 length: 14 amino acids.

The CDR3 DNA reads TGTGCCAGCAGTTCGCTAGCGGGTCAAGAGACCCAGTACTTC. It specifies CASSSLAGQETQYF. The chain carries TRBV28 and TRBJ2-5; 8 nucleotides align to TRBD2. The J segment lost 2 bases and the V segment lost 4 bases, leaving 3 bases of the junction unmatched. The CDR3 is made up of 14 amino acids. Looked up from germline, CDR1 is MDHEN and CDR2 is SYDVKM.